The T cell receptor (beta chain) under discussion was sequenced for a study of T cell responses to AZD1222 COVID-19 vaccine. Trimming removed 5 bases from V and 5 bases from J, with 12 bases in between. This CDR3 region has 13 residues. The germline V gene has CDR1 SNHLY and CDR2 FYNNEI. The data were produced by immunoSEQ multiplex PCR, yet TCRdb's version contains in-frame clones alone and is incomplete. In the table there are 100,000 to 150,000 clones, 91% of which are singletons. Study conclusions and caveats: Regions 160-218 and 743-854 held dominance among vaccine-associated CD4 TCRs, which spanned spike.

A word on this clone: The antigen remains undetermined.

The chain employs TRBV2 and TRBJ1-1, with D possibly being TRBD1 (6 bases). The sample consisted of peripheral blood, taken 28 days after the second AZD1222 dose. This clonotype was sampled from an adult who received the AZD1222 COVID-19 vaccine. CDR3 in DNA: TGTGCCAGCAGTCGAGAAGGGGGGACTGAAGCTTTCTTT. Translation gives CASSREGGTEAFF.